The clone carrying this T cell receptor beta chain appeared a single time. Antigen: not known. Primers for the PCR totalled 60 Vbeta and 13 Jbeta. Sequencing was performed with immunoSEQ multiplex PCR; in TCRdb, only in-frame clones are kept and a portion is missing. In the table there are under 200,000 clones, about 85% of which are singletons. Germline V CDR1 and CDR2: SGHTA, FQGNSA. Trimming left V 1 base short and J 5 bases short, with 15 bases between. The length of the CDR3 is 16 residues. These data come from a study of cytomegalovirus exposure and HLA in healthy donors. Notes on the study in general: The records held CMV serostatus as the only immune exposure information. In a later analysis, HLA-associated TCR beta chains were more clonally expanded than equally common others. It was confirmed in vitro that three of the CMV-associated chains were specific for CMV antigens.

Unrecorded immune exposures were likely, despite nominal health at sampling. This TCR was sampled from a male donor in good health and CMV-seropositive. This chain connects TRBV7-2 to TRBJ1-5, with D possibly TRBD1 on 6 matching bases. Sequencing input: PBMCs. Written as DNA, the CDR3 is TGTGCCAGCAGCTTAGAGGGCGGACAGCAAGATCAGCCCCAGCATTTT. The encoded protein is CASSLEGGQQDQPQHF.